The source of this TCR beta chain is a study of CD8 T cells in ankylosing spondylitis (dated by TCRdb to 2016 to 2017). Looking at the study overall: To find TCR variants linked to disease, the study profiled T cell receptor beta repertoires in ankylosing spondylitis patients and healthy donors. The full study cohort was made up of about two dozen ankylosing spondylitis patients and 108 healthy donors. Peripheral blood samples were taken, and synovial fluid was additionally collected from ankylosing spondylitis patients. Results and caveats for the whole study, not just this receptor: The disease-linked clones showed a CD8+ phenotype and occurred at relatively low frequencies in peripheral blood. Some TCR beta motif variants had previously been reported in synovial fluid and blood of reactive arthritis patients, which suggested common disease-initiation mechanisms. Blood from ankylosing spondylitis patients appeared to be characterized by a TCR beta motif made up of seven or eight highly homologous amino acid variants. According to the report, matched synovial fluid samples from ankylosing spondylitis patients were significantly enriched for the disease-linked clones.

This clonotype occurred many times. What antigen it recognizes has not been identified. Qualities for individual bases were not recorded, and no much larger clone is one base off. V loses 4 bases, J loses 1 base, and the germline ends lie 17 bases apart. The CDR3 numbers 16 residues from cysteine through phenylalanine. The entry retains the CDR3 DNA only, 48 bases that are in frame from base 1. CDR1 and CDR2 are read off the germline V gene as SGHRS and YFSETQ. TCRdb records Illumina HiSeq 2500 as the sequencer. TCR beta libraries were prepared by quantitative 5'-RACE with molecular barcodes. The authors' pipeline ran thus. A new computational method based on a probabilistic model of VDJ rearrangement was used to identify disease-linked TCR variants. Starting from the raw public reads, TCRdb applied fastp trimming at Q25, assembled clones with MiXCR and retained in-frame beta chains. Every distinct CDR3 protein forms one entry, paired with its most common genes and DNA. For this entry, the V and J calls and clone size follow TCRdb and not the study's own pipeline. This sample gives about 840,000 distinct CDR3 sequences in total; about 12% of them show up just once. The ten biggest clones cover about 0.5% of the sample.

The sequencing input was blood, either unsorted or a sorted T cell fraction (not recorded which). This TCR was recovered from a male donor with ankylosing spondylitis. The sequence is built from TRBV5-1 and TRBJ1-2, and possibly TRBD1, on 6 matching bases. Read as DNA, the sequence is TGCGCCAGCAGCGCTCAGGGGATTACTAATAACTATGGCTACACCTTC. Its product reads: CASSAQGITNNYGYTF.